This TCR beta chain is drawn from a study of cytomegalovirus exposure and HLA in healthy donors. The V segment lost 8 bases and the J segment 7 bases; nucleotides outside the gene matches: 7. This CDR3 is 12 amino acids long. Germline CDR1 and CDR2: MNHEY and SVGAGI. PCR amplification relied on 60 Vbeta primers (plus 13 Jbeta primers). The repertoire was sequenced with immunoSEQ multiplex PCR; TCRdb's copy has only in-frame clones and lacks some. The sample shows about 70,000 clones, roughly 74% of them seen only once. The gene calls are TRBV6-5 and TRBJ1-2; 7 bases line up with TRBD1. This clonotype originated in a human donor in good health. Source material: PBMCs. The DNA of the CDR3 is TGTGCCAGCTCCAGGACAGGTTTTGGCTACACCTTC. This encodes CASSRTGFGYTF.